Each of the 12 T cell receptor beta chains below was sequenced from the same sample in a study of T-cell memory formation after mild COVID-19 (dated by TCRdb to the early 2020s). Libraries came from 5' RACE. The reads were generated on an Illumina NovaSeq 6000. The raw public data were reprocessed by TCRdb itself: fastp quality trimming at Q25, MiXCR clonotype calling, in-frame beta chains only. Every distinct CDR3 protein forms one entry, paired with its most common genes and DNA. This sample holds about 290,000 distinct CDR3 sequences; 15% were observed only once. 22% of the sample rests with the top ten. Sequencing was done on a sample of PBMCs or a T cell subset sorted from them (not recorded which). Receptors originate from a man younger than 30 who had mild COVID-19 (a few samples of this study predate the infection). The sample titles of this study are shuffled in the database, so cell type and time point are left out; the donor was told from shared clones.

The chain recombines TRBV4-1 with TRBJ1-5, with TRBD1 as a possible D gene (6 bases). The V and J ends lost 4 bases and 1 base respectively, with 17 bases between them. The germline gives CDR1 MGHRA, CDR2 YSYEKL. The CDR3 covers 17 residues. The DNA for the CDR3 is TGCGCCAGCAGCCTCTCGGGACATCAAAGGAGCAATCAGCCCCAGCATTTT. The encoded protein is CASSLSGHQRSNQPQHF.

V gene TRBV5-1 combines with J gene TRBJ2-2, with TRBD2 as a possible D gene (6 bases). V lost 4 bases, J lost 3 bases, and 16 bases lay in between. Germline assignment: CDR1 SGHRS and CDR2 YFSETQ. The CDR3 loop spans 16 amino acids. DNA for the CDR3: TGCGCCAGCAGCGCGAGCGGGCCCGGGTACACCGGGGAGCTGTTTTTT. Its protein product is CASSASGPGYTGELFF.

A few counts support this clonotype. This rearrangement joins TRBV7-3 to TRBJ1-1; the D gene is possibly TRBD1 (6 bases). The CDR3 runs to 13 residues. CDR1 SGHTA and CDR2 FQGTGA come from the germline V gene. V shed 4 bases and J shed 3 bases, with 9 bases lying between them. The CDR3 is CASSSTGYTEAFF. The CDR3 nucleotides are TGTGCCAGCAGCTCGACAGGATACACTGAAGCTTTCTTT. The full variable domain, rest sourced from reference TRBV7-3 and TRBJ1-1, is GAGVSQTPSNKVTEKGKYVELRCDPISGHTALYWYRQSLGQGPEFLIYFQGTGAADDSGLPNDRFFAVRPEGSVSTLKIQRTERGDSAVYLCASSSTGYTEAFFGQGTRLTVV.

The V gene is TRBV7-9, the J gene TRBJ2-1, with TRBD1 identical over 11 bases. The ends lost 3 bases at V and 6 bases at J; junction bases unmatched: 7. The CDR3 is 16 amino acids. Germline-derived CDR1 and CDR2 are SEHNR and FQNEAQ (reference sequence). CDR3 in amino acids: CASSFPGQGARNEQFF. CDR3 bases: TGTGCCAGCAGCTTCCCTGGACAGGGGGCTCGCAATGAGCAGTTCTTC.

The V and J genes are TRBV10-3 and TRBJ2-3; D might be TRBD1 or TRBD2, each matching 5 bases. Germline lookup yields CDR1 ENHRY and CDR2 SYGVKD. This CDR3 has 13 residues. Trimming removed 7 bases from V and 4 bases from J, with 12 bases in between. The CDR3 nucleotides are TGTGCCATCACCGGGACGGCAGCAGATACGCAGTATTTT. Its translation: CAITGTAADTQYF.

This chain connects TRBV15 to TRBJ1-2; D gene unclear. V was pared by 4 bases and J by 6 bases, with 12 bases between. CDR1 is LNHNV and CDR2 is YYDKDF in the germline V gene (reference sequence). This CDR3 region has 13 residues. DNA for the CDR3: TGTGCCACCAGCACGTACGGGTATGATGGCTACACCTTC. Its protein product is CATSTYGYDGYTF.

This clonotype was counted a few times. The chain has TRBV6-2 or TRBV6-3 and TRBJ1-5; TRBD1 matches 7 bases. Germline V CDR1 and CDR2: MNHEY, SVGEGT. V was pared by 2 bases and J by 4 bases, with 5 bases of the junction left unmatched. This CDR3 has 15 residues. Here the CDR3 reads CASSYLRDSNQPQHF. In DNA, the CDR3 is TGTGCCAGCAGTTACCTCCGGGACAGTAATCAGCCCCAGCATTTT.

The sample holds a few counts of this clonotype. The genes are TRBV2 and TRBJ2-1; D gene uncertain. The CDR3 has 12 residues. V was cut by 1 base and J by 3 bases, with 1 base left in between. Germline V gene sequence: CDR1 SNHLY, CDR2 FYNNEI. The CDR3 DNA is TGTGCCAGCAGTGAAGACTACAATGAGCAGTTCTTC. Protein product: CASSEDYNEQFF.

This clonotype turned up a few times. The J gene is TRBJ2-2, the V gene TRBV6-2 or TRBV6-3, with 7 bases that match TRBD1. V was clipped by 6 bases and J by 0 bases; unmatched bases: 4. CDR1 and CDR2 from the germline V gene are MNHEY and SVGEGT. This CDR3 contains 15 residues. The CDR3 bases are TGTGCCAGCAGACCCGGGACAGCGAACACCGGGGAGCTGTTTTTT. It is translated as CASRPGTANTGELFF.

This clonotype came up a few times. The chain has TRBV4-2 and TRBJ2-1, with D perhaps matching TRBD1 or TRBD2 (6 bases each). The CDR3 covers 15 residues. Trimming cost V 0 bases and J 4 bases, with 10 bases left between them. The V gene's germline CDR1 is LGHNA and CDR2 YNFKEQ. The CDR3 region is CASSQEGGSYNEQFF. The CDR3 nucleotides read TGTGCCAGCAGCCAAGAAGGGGGGTCTTACAATGAGCAGTTCTTC.

The rearrangement links TRBV4-1 to TRBJ2-7, with D possibly TRBD1 on 5 matching bases. V shed 0 bases and J shed 4 bases, with 13 bases lying between them. This CDR3 has 15 amino acids. CDR1 is MGHRA and CDR2 is YSYEKL in the germline V gene. The CDR3 loop reads CASSQEPDRGYEQYF. In DNA, the CDR3 is TGCGCCAGCAGCCAAGAGCCTGATAGGGGATACGAGCAGTACTTC.

CDR3 nucleotides: TGTGCCAGCAGCTTTTCGTTAAACACTGAAGCTTTCTTT. Translation gives CASSFSLNTEAFF. J is TRBJ1-1 and V is TRBV11-2; unclear D gene. The CDR3 loop spans 13 amino acids. Germline V gene data show CDR1 as SGHAT and CDR2 as FQNNGV. With 3 bases removed from V and 2 bases from J, the gap between germline ends came to 7 bases.